This entry describes one T cell receptor beta chain. This clonotype was found many times. Its recognized antigen is unknown. The input lacks base qualities; no much larger clone sits a single base away. cDNA synthesis used template-switch 5'RACE with a primer carrying a 10-nucleotide random unique molecular identifier tagging each TCR transcript. Every sequencing run yielded over 170 million TCR-beta sequences covering 15-18 subjects. The RNeasy kit was used to extract total RNA. Using the KAPA Real-time Library Amplification kit, TCR-beta VDJ regions were amplified with primers for the TCR constant region and the 5'RACE anchor. Sample indexes and Illumina adaptors were added in a first PCR, and a second PCR then increased library yield. After Ampure bead purification, the TCR product of roughly 650 bp was size-selected on a 2% E-gel SizeSelection system. Before pooling, library quality was checked on a Bioanalyzer, concentration was measured with Qubit, and libraries were quantified with the Kapa Library Quantification kit. Libraries were sequenced paired-end 2 x 150 bp on an Illumina HiSeq 2500. To increase sequence diversity, roughly 25-31% phiX was spiked into each library pool. In the original analysis: Quality-filtered reads were processed with the UMI-based MiGEC pipeline, which removed over 75% of raw TCR sequences during error correction. VDJ genes were aligned to IMGT germline references, and clonotypes were defined by unique CDR3 amino acid sequence plus V-J genes. Clonal expansion, Shannon diversity and CDR3 relatedness (CalcPairwiseDistances, ClusterSamples) were evaluated with VDJtools, and phylogenetic trees were built with CLCbio workbench. Expanded clones were defined as having at least 8 unique UMIs, based on coefficient-of-variation modelling across technical triplicates. TCRdb reprocessing: public reads trimmed at Q25 with fastp, clones called with MiXCR, in-frame beta chains kept. Every CDR3 protein is listed once, alongside the most common genes and DNA of its rows. Clone size and V and J calls follow TCRdb, not the original study. Counted in this sample were tens of thousands of distinct CDR3 sequences; 8.5% to 12% of them appeared once. The leading ten clones occupy roughly a fifth of the sample.

The CDR3 runs 20 amino acids, cysteine and phenylalanine included. The DNA shown is the 60-base CDR3, in frame from base 1. Ends trimmed: V by 4 bases, J by 0 bases; bases unmatched to a gene: 18. From a lookup of the germline V gene (reference sequence), CDR1 and CDR2 are LGHDT and YNNKEL. This sample is part of a study of neurological immune-mediated disorders (dated by TCRdb to the late 2010s). About the investigation overall: The study compared peripheral blood TCR-beta repertoires of HTLV-I-associated myelopathy (HAM/TSP) patients, multiple sclerosis patients and healthy controls using UMI-based sequencing. The cohort comprised about 70 subjects: roughly 15 HAM/TSP patients, around 34 multiple sclerosis patients and around 20 healthy controls. Alongside PBMC samples, the set of some 98 TCR-beta libraries contained longitudinal samples, technical triplicates, and paired CD4+ and CD8+ T-cell subsets that had been sorted.

Broad study findings and their caveats: Expanded clones from different subjects shared no identical CDR3 amino acid sequences, which suggests that TCR-beta repertoires were private in all groups. TCR clonal expansion was highest in HAM/TSP patients and lowest in MS patients, with MS patients falling below even healthy controls.

Libraries from unsorted PBMCs were made from 2 million PBMCs kept in RNAlater at -80 degrees C until RNA extraction. Peripheral blood underwent Ficoll-Hypaque density gradient centrifugation to isolate PBMCs, which were then cryopreserved in liquid nitrogen. Sequenced sample: PBMCs. This TCR derives from a woman aged 55-70 years with HTLV-1-associated myelopathy (HAM/TSP). The chain employs TRBV3-1 and TRBJ2-1, with 7 bases aligning to TRBD2. The DNA is TGTGCCAGCAGCCCCGCACGGACTAGAGGATTGAGGAGCTCCTACAATGAGCAGTTCTTC. Translated, this is CASSPARTRGLRSSYNEQFF.